These T cell receptor beta chains were read from a single sample in a study of shared clonotypes between healthy human individuals. Measured with immunoSEQ multiplex PCR; TCRdb has only the in-frame clones, and not every one. In the table there are about 680,000 clones, about 74% of which are singletons. Sequenced material: memory CD4+ T cells sorted from blood. Receptors were obtained from a woman aged 25 to 39 in good health. The CDR3 runs from the conserved cysteine through the conserved F or W.

v_call cdr3_aa
TRBV13 CASSVRPNTEAFF
TRBV6-5 CASSYLFVGGETQYF
TRBV11-3 CASSLGFNTEAFF
TRBV29-1 CSVLAASYEQYF
TRBV28 CASSLADGVTQETQYF
TRBV5-1 CASKGRGGSTDTQYF
TRBV10-1 CASSGTSGRSTDTQYF
TRBV5-1 CASSSHRTNEQFF
TRBV28 CASSSPGGSLVRAFF
TRBV19 CASSLGQGSTQPQHF
TRBV2 CASSDGTTNPNEQFF
TRBV10-3 CAIKREDPYEQYF
TRBV7-2 CASRPSLTGTGAFF
TRBV5-1 CASSFTGPENTEAFF
TRBV27 CASSLWRGGPHYEQYF
TRBV28 CASSPPGTDGNTIYF
TRBV7-2 CASSLQRGASGELFF
TRBV5-1 CASSVDGNYGYTF
TRBV11-3 CASGAGTVSTDTQYF
TRBV30 CAWRGPGSQETQYF
TRBV27 CASSLIRQRGTYNEQFF
TRBV28 CASRSGTSGNNEQFF
TRBV7-3 CASSFLAGYNEQFF
TRBV11-2 CASSYAGQGFETQYF
TRBV6-5 CASSGQGATGELFF
TRBV5-4 CASSFGTSGTEAKNIQYF
TRBV5-5 CASSLATGFHQPQHF
TRBV5-1 CASSLEGLVVGYEQYF
TRBV19 CASMGVAGVSGELFF
TRBV6-5 CASSSVINSGELFF
TRBV30 CAWKSSRKVYTF
TRBV4-1 CASSQDSGRAVVNEQFF
TRBV2 CASSRGLARVHEQFF
TRBV4-1 CASSQAGTGALYEQYF
TRBV19 CASSRGQGAMNIQYF
TRBV27 CASSLISGANVLTF